Below, 32 T cell receptor beta chains from the same sample are listed, as sequenced in a study of T cells in tuberculosis. Time point meaning: new active TB diagnosis, blood taken before or within 7 days of starting treatment. Sequencing was performed with immunoSEQ multiplex PCR; in TCRdb, only in-frame clones are kept and a portion is missing. The repertoire includes roughly 35,000 clones, around 92% of them detected once, and 7% sits in the top ten. The sample here was PBMCs, taken at tuberculosis diagnosis. The receptors were sampled from an adult with tuberculosis. Some clones in this sample may be carry-over from other donors' samples.

This rearrangement joins TRBV9 to TRBJ1-2; D call uncertain. V was trimmed by 4 bases and J by 5 bases, leaving 9 bases between them. CDR3 size: 12 residues. CDR1 SGDLS and CDR2 YYNGEE come from the germline V gene. In nucleotides, the CDR3 is TGTGCCAGCAGCCGGAGCGGGTATGGCTACACCTTC. Its protein product is CASSRSGYGYTF. The full variable domain, completed using reference TRBV9 and TRBJ1-2, is DSGVTQTPKHLITATGQRVTLRCSPRSGDLSVYWYQQSLDQGLQFLIQYYNGEERAKGNILERFSAQQFPDLHSELNLSSLELGDSALYFCASSRSGYGYTFGSGTRLTVV.

The chain has TRBV19 and TRBJ2-6; the match to TRBD1 covers 8 bases. In germline, CDR1 is LNHDA, CDR2 SQIVND (reference sequence). Losses at the gene ends were 5 bases for V and 3 bases for J; bases not matched to a gene: 6. The CDR3 runs to 16 residues. Here the CDR3 DNA reads TGTGCCAGTAGTGCCCGGACAGGGCGTGGGGCCAACGTCCTGACTTTC. Amino acid sequence: CASSARTGRGANVLTF. The full variable domain, its missing parts supplied by reference TRBV19 and TRBJ2-6, is DGGITQSPKYLFRKEGQNVTLSCEQNLNHDAMYWYRQDPGQGLRLIYYSQIVNDFQKGDIAEGYSVSREKKESFPLTVTSAQKNPTAFYLCASSARTGRGANVLTFGAGSRLTVL.

This chain connects TRBV5-4 to TRBJ2-7; 9 bases fit TRBD1. The CDR3 has 14 amino acids. Per the germline V gene, CDR1 is SGHNT and CDR2 is YYREEE (reference sequence). The J segment lost 10 bases and the V segment lost 0 bases, leaving 8 bases of the junction unmatched. As DNA, the CDR3 is TGTGCCAGCAGCTTGGGGACGGGACAGGGTTTACAGTACTTC. Translation gives CASSLGTGQGLQYF.

This rearrangement joins TRBV18 to TRBJ2-7, with 10 bases that match TRBD1. The ends lost 3 bases at V and 4 bases at J; junction bases unmatched: 3. The CDR3 has 14 residues. CDR1 is KGHSH, CDR2 LQKENI, per germline. CDR3 nucleotide sequence: TGTGCCAGCTCACCGACAGGGGGCTCGTACGAGCAGTACTTC. Translating gives CASSPTGGSYEQYF. Combining the CDR3 with reference TRBV18 and TRBJ2-7 gives the whole variable domain NAGVMQNPRHLVRRRGQEARLRCSPMKGHSHVYWYRQLPEEGLKFMVYLQKENIIDESGMPKERFSAEFPKEGPSILRIQQVVRGDSAAYFCASSPTGGSYEQYFGPGTRLTVT.

The J gene is TRBJ1-1, the V gene TRBV2, with TRBD1 as a possible D gene (5 bases). This CDR3 has 13 residues. With 3 bases removed from V and 2 bases from J, the gap between germline ends came to 7 bases. CDR1 is SNHLY, CDR2 FYNNEI, per germline. The CDR3 spells CASSDRENTEAFF. The CDR3 DNA sequence: TGTGCCAGCAGTGACAGGGAAAACACTGAAGCTTTCTTT.

The chain couples TRBV18 to TRBJ2-1; D not resolved. V dropped 6 bases and J dropped 0 bases, with 3 bases sitting between them. The CDR3 is 12 residues long. Germline V gene sequence: CDR1 KGHSH, CDR2 LQKENI. CDR3 amino acids: CASSRSYNEQFF. CDR3 coding DNA: TGTGCCAGCTCCCGCTCCTACAATGAGCAGTTCTTC.

This clone was observed once. The rearrangement links TRBV27 to TRBJ2-4; 9 nucleotides align to TRBD1. Germline values: CDR1 MNHEY, CDR2 SMNVEV (reference sequence). The CDR3 runs to 13 residues. J was trimmed by 10 bases and V by 2 bases; bases with no gene match: 3. Here the CDR3 DNA reads TGTGCCAGCAGTTTACGGGGGACAGGGATTCAGTACTTC. Translated, it gives CASSLRGTGIQYF.

This chain joins TRBV19 and TRBJ1-1; 9 positions match TRBD1. Germline V lookup: CDR1 LNHDA, CDR2 SQIVND (reference sequence). The CDR3 is made up of 15 amino acids. V shed 1 base, J shed 4 bases, and the junction held 4 bases outside the gene matches. CDR3 coding DNA: TGTGCCAGTAGTATAGGGGACAGGGCGAGCACTGAAGCTTTCTTT. This translates into CASSIGDRASTEAFF.

The chain couples TRBV27 to TRBJ2-2; 7 bases map to TRBD2. This CDR3 is 15 amino acids long. J gave up 4 bases and V 5 bases, and 7 bases lay outside the gene matches. The germline V gene has CDR1 MNHEY and CDR2 SMNVEV (reference sequence). CDR3 sequence reads: CASSPRGMGTGELFF. Written as DNA, the CDR3 is TGTGCCAGCAGTCCGCGGGGGATGGGCACCGGGGAGCTGTTTTTT.

The chain joins TRBV10-3 to TRBJ2-7; 9 nucleotides align to TRBD1. The CDR3 has 15 residues. Germline assignment: CDR1 ENHRY and CDR2 SYGVKD. V lost 6 bases, J lost 2 bases, and 8 bases stayed unmatched. The CDR3 DNA sequence: TGTGCCATCAGGGACCCGGGACAGGGAACCTACGAGCAGTACTTC. Protein: CAIRDPGQGTYEQYF.

This chain connects TRBV7-2 to TRBJ2-7; D gene uncertain. Germline CDR1 and CDR2: SGHTA and FQGNSA. V was cut by 2 bases and J by 4 bases, with 21 bases left in between. The CDR3 extends over 17 amino acids. CDR3 loop: CASSLSSIVHTQYEQYF. Written as DNA, the CDR3 is TGTGCCAGCAGCTTATCTAGTATTGTTCACACCCAATACGAGCAGTACTTC.

The chain has TRBV9 and TRBJ1-2; a possible D gene is TRBD1 (5 bases). Trimming left V 0 bases short and J 4 bases short, with 10 bases between. This CDR3 has 14 residues. Germline values: CDR1 SGDLS, CDR2 YYNGEE. Written as DNA, the CDR3 is TGTGCCAGCAGCGTAGATGGGGGAGGCTATGGCTACACCTTC. Translated, it gives CASSVDGGGYGYTF. The variable domain in full, completed from reference TRBV9 and TRBJ1-2, reads DSGVTQTPKHLITATGQRVTLRCSPRSGDLSVYWYQQSLDQGLQFLIQYYNGEERAKGNILERFSAQQFPDLHSELNLSSLELGDSALYFCASSVDGGGYGYTFGSGTRLTVV.

This chain uses TRBV2 with TRBJ2-3; TRBD2 matches at 10 bases. The CDR3 is made up of 13 amino acids. Germline trimming cut 8 bases from V and 1 base from J; bases unmatched to any gene: 0. Germline V gives CDR1 SNHLY, CDR2 FYNNEI. This chain's CDR3 is CASGLAGTDTQYF. The CDR3 DNA is TGTGCCAGCGGACTAGCGGGCACAGATACGCAGTATTTT.

The CDR3: CASREGSGNTIYF. The CDR3 DNA sequence: TGTGCCAGCAGAGAGGGCTCTGGAAACACCATATATTTT. The chain recombines TRBV6-6 with TRBJ1-3; D is unresolved. Trimming pared 6 bases from V and 0 bases from J, leaving 6 bases between. The germline V gene encodes CDR1 MNHNY and CDR2 SVGAGI (reference sequence). The CDR3 is 13 amino acids.

J is TRBJ2-5 and V is TRBV7-7, with TRBD2 as a possible D gene (6 bases). The CDR3 is made up of 15 amino acids. CDR1 and CDR2 (germline): SSHAT, FNYEAQ (reference sequence). V was cut by 6 bases and J by 4 bases, with 18 bases left in between. CDR3 protein: CASSHNNGGRETQYF. CDR3 sequence (DNA): TGTGCCAGCAGTCACAATAACGGGGGTCGAGAGACCCAGTACTTC.

V gene TRBV5-4 combines with J gene TRBJ1-4; TRBD1 matches at 9 bases. CDR3 length equals 14 residues. V shed 5 bases and J 8 bases; nucleotides not matched to a gene: 7. CDR1 and CDR2 from the germline V gene are SGHNT and YYREEE (reference sequence). Written as DNA, the CDR3 is TGTGCCAGCAGTCAACAGGGGGCGGGGGAAAAACTGTTTTTT. It codes for CASSQQGAGEKLFF.

Regarding this clone: The sample carries other DNA sequences with the same CDR3. The chain uses TRBV19 and TRBJ1-5; tentatively, D is TRBD1 (6 bases). Germline V gives CDR1 LNHDA, CDR2 SQIVND (reference sequence). The CDR3 has 13 amino acids. Trimming removed 4 bases at V and 2 bases at J, with 6 bases between. CDR3 sequence: CASSNRGNQPQHF. The DNA of the CDR3 is TGTGCCAGTAGTAACAGGGGCAATCAGCCCCAGCATTTT.

The rearrangement joins TRBV6-5 to TRBJ1-5, with a tentative D call TRBD1 (5 bases). V lost 6 bases and J 3 bases, leaving 9 bases between the germline ends. Looked up from germline, CDR1 is MNHEY and CDR2 is SVGAGI. The CDR3 loop spans 13 amino acids. The CDR3 nucleotides are TGTGCCAGCAGCCGACAGTTCAATCAGCCCCAGCATTTT. It is translated as CASSRQFNQPQHF.

The chain carries TRBV28 and TRBJ1-1, with D possibly TRBD1 on 5 matching bases. This CDR3 comprises 16 residues. Trimming removed 6 bases from V and 1 base from J, with 18 bases in between. Germline values: CDR1 MDHEN, CDR2 SYDVKM. The CDR3 loop is CASSFLFPGQNTEAFF. CDR3 nucleotides: TGTGCCAGCAGCTTTCTCTTTCCAGGACAGAACACTGAAGCTTTCTTT.

The J gene is TRBJ2-7, the V gene TRBV4-2; D may be TRBD2 (5 bases). The CDR3 is 11 residues long. Germline V gene sequence: CDR1 LGHNA, CDR2 YNFKEQ. The germline V and J ends were trimmed by 6 bases and 2 bases, with 5 bases remaining between them. This CDR3 is CASRGAYEQYF. The CDR3 bases are TGTGCCAGCAGGGGAGCCTACGAGCAGTACTTC.

This clone appeared once. J is TRBJ1-2 and V is TRBV6-1; maybe TRBD1 (6 bases). V was trimmed by 5 bases and J by 1 base, leaving 8 bases between them. This CDR3 region has 13 residues. Germline values: CDR1 MNHNS, CDR2 SASEGT. The CDR3 protein is CASSQDSNYGYTF. Here the CDR3 DNA reads TGTGCCAGCAGTCAGGACAGTAACTATGGCTACACCTTC.

The rearrangement joins TRBV5-8 to TRBJ2-4; maybe TRBD1 (6 bases). This CDR3 is 15 amino acids long. Deletions cut 2 bases from V and 2 bases from J, with 11 bases between. CDR1 is SGHTS and CDR2 is YDEGEE in the germline V gene. In DNA form, the CDR3 reads TGTGCCAGCAGCTTCGGACAGAATTCCAAAAACATTCAGTACTTC. Protein sequence: CASSFGQNSKNIQYF.

The chain couples TRBV27 to TRBJ2-1; TRBD2 might be the D (6 bases). Deletions cut 1 base from V and 10 bases from J, with 17 bases between. Germline CDR1 and CDR2: MNHEY and SMNVEV (reference sequence). The CDR3 is made up of 15 amino acids. In nucleotides, the CDR3 is TGTGCCAGCAGTTTATACGGAGGGTCTCAGGGAGAGCAGTTCTTC. This codes for CASSLYGGSQGEQFF.

This chain connects TRBV5-6 to TRBJ2-5, with D perhaps TRBD2 (6 bases). V was shortened by 0 bases and J by 11 bases, with 11 bases between the two germline ends. The CDR3 spans 12 residues. Germline CDR1 and CDR2: SGHDT and YYEEEE. CDR3 bases: TGTGCCAGCAGCTTGGCAATTCGGGAGCAGTACTTC. Its protein is CASSLAIREQYF.

V is TRBV6-5 and J is TRBJ1-5; 8 positions match TRBD1. V shed 4 bases, J shed 9 bases, and the junction held 5 bases outside the gene matches. Germline CDR1 MNHEY, CDR2 SVGAGI. CDR3 length: 13 residues. This CDR3 is CASSFRGRLPQHF. As DNA, the CDR3 is TGTGCCAGCAGTTTCAGGGGGCGCCTGCCCCAGCATTTT.

The chain combines TRBV6-5 with TRBJ1-1; perhaps TRBD1 as D (5 bases). V lost 2 bases and J 7 bases, leaving 17 bases between the germline ends. The V gene's germline CDR1 is MNHEY and CDR2 SVGAGI. The length of the CDR3 is 15 residues. CDR3 region: CASSYQVTRTGEAFF. The CDR3 nucleotides read TGTGCCAGCAGTTACCAGGTAACCCGAACAGGTGAAGCTTTCTTT.

The chain employs TRBV9 and TRBJ2-1, with TRBD2 matching 9 bases. Germline assignment: CDR1 SGDLS and CDR2 YYNGEE. The CDR3 consists of 15 residues. J lost 5 bases, V lost 0 bases, and 3 bases had no gene match. CDR3 sequence (DNA): TGTGCCAGCAGCGTAGCGCGGGGGGGGAACAATGAGCAGTTCTTC. The encoded protein is CASSVARGGNNEQFF.

The chain recombines TRBV6-5 with TRBJ2-7; the D gene is possibly TRBD1 (5 bases). Between the trimmed V and J ends, which lost 7 bases and 4 bases, there was a span of 8 bases. The CDR3 is 11 amino acids. The germline V gene has CDR1 MNHEY and CDR2 SVGAGI. The CDR3 DNA sequence: TGTGCCAGCAACCAGGGTTACGAGCAGTACTTC. It encodes CASNQGYEQYF.

The chain employs TRBV7-2 and TRBJ1-2; 7 bases map to TRBD1. Germline CDR1 and CDR2: SGHTA and FQGNSA. V lost 2 bases, J lost 6 bases, and 3 bases stayed unmatched. The length of the CDR3 is 13 residues. Here the CDR3 reads CASSLRRGDGYTF. For the CDR3, the DNA is TGTGCCAGCAGCTTACGCAGGGGGGATGGCTACACCTTC.

Note on this clone: Germline and junction disagree at one end, which may indicate a read error. The genes are TRBV18 and TRBJ2-6; possible D gene TRBD1, 6 bases. The CDR3 is 16 residues long. CDR1 is KGHSH and CDR2 is LQKENI in the germline V gene. CDR3 sequence: CASSPQQGPGANVLTF. CDR3 in DNA: TGTGCCAGCTCCCCACAACAGGGCCCTGGGGCCAACGTCCTGACTTTC.

The chain employs TRBV5-1 and TRBJ1-1; no clear D. V was shortened by 0 bases and J by 0 bases, with 9 bases between the two germline ends. Germline CDR1 is SGHRS and CDR2 is YFSETQ. This CDR3 spans 15 amino acids. The CDR3 DNA is TGCGCCAGCAGCTTGGCGCCAGCGATGAACACTGAAGCTTTCTTT. As protein: CASSLAPAMNTEAFF. Supplemented by reference TRBV5-1 and TRBJ1-1, the full variable domain reads KAGVTQTPRYLIKTRGQQVTLSCSPISGHRSVSWYQQTPGQGLQFLFEYFSETQRNKGNFPGRFSGRQFSNSRSEMNVSTLELGDSALYLCASSLAPAMNTEAFFGQGTRLTVV.

This clone was detected only once. The rearrangement links TRBV2 to TRBJ1-1, with a possible D match to TRBD1 (5 bases). This CDR3 comprises 16 residues. V shed 0 bases and J shed 2 bases, with 13 bases lying between them. The germline V gene encodes CDR1 SNHLY and CDR2 FYNNEI. The DNA for the CDR3 is TGTGCCAGCAGTGAAGCGCCAGGGATCAGTAACACTGAAGCTTTCTTT. Its protein product is CASSEAPGISNTEAFF.